This T cell receptor beta chain was obtained from a study of PD-L1 blockade in urothelial cancer. Produced via immunoSEQ multiplex PCR; TCRdb's table is partial and in-frame only. The data show fewer than 75,000 clones, approximately 80% seen once. Locally advanced or metastatic urothelial carcinoma affected all patients. V gave up 0 bases and J gave up 6 bases; unmatched junction bases: 2. Germline V gives CDR1 SGHRS, CDR2 YFSETQ. CDR3 length: 13 amino acids. The sequences come from PBMCs, collected around atezolizumab (anti-PD-L1) treatment. The gene calls are TRBV5-1 and TRBJ1-1; the match to TRBD1 covers 7 bases. This sequence originates from a man aged 65 to 85 with urothelial cancer. CDR3 sequence: CASSLEGAAEAFF. In DNA, the CDR3 is TGCGCCAGCAGCTTGGAGGGGGCGGCTGAAGCTTTCTTT.